This is a list of T cell receptor beta chains from one sample in a study of technical replicates of blood from a few donors. Assay used: immunoSEQ multiplex PCR; TCRdb lists only in-frame clones, some missing. The table has some 80,000 clones, about 90% seen once. Sequenced material: T cells isolated from PBMCs. These receptors came from a human donor in good health. Each CDR3 is given with its conserved first and last residue. Each record gives: clone size, J gene, V gene, D gene, CDR3 DNA, CDR3 protein. A D gene is named only where the DNA matches it firmly. Clone size, where shown, is once, few, many, or a class for clones that have expanded.

clone_size: -
j_call: TRBJ2-3
v_call: TRBV5-1
d_call: -
cdr3_nt: TGCGCCAGCAGCTTGGTGCCAGGCTCCGGCACAGATACGCAGTATTTT
cdr3_aa: CASSLVPGSGTDTQYF

clone_size: -
j_call: TRBJ2-7
v_call: TRBV19
d_call: TRBD1
cdr3_nt: TGTGCCAGTAGTATAGGATTCGGGACAGGGGCCTACGAGCAGTACTTC
cdr3_aa: CASSIGFGTGAYEQYF

clone_size: -
j_call: TRBJ2-5
v_call: TRBV5-5
d_call: -
cdr3_nt: TGTGCCAGCAGCTTCGCCGGGACCGGAGGGTTAGAGACCCAGTACTTC
cdr3_aa: CASSFAGTGGLETQYF

clone_size: -
j_call: TRBJ1-1
v_call: TRBV6-4
d_call: -
cdr3_nt: TGTGCCAGCAGGGTAGGGGACACGATGAACACTGAAGCTTTCTTT
cdr3_aa: CASRVGDTMNTEAFF

clone_size: -
j_call: TRBJ2-1
v_call: TRBV5-1
d_call: -
cdr3_nt: TGCGCCAGCAGCTTGGGGTACAGGGTTGATGAGCAGTTCTTC
cdr3_aa: CASSLGYRVDEQFF

clone_size: -
j_call: TRBJ2-1
v_call: TRBV5-4
d_call: TRBD2
cdr3_nt: TGTGCCAGCAGCTTGTCTAGCGGGAGTTTCGATGAGCAGTTCTTC
cdr3_aa: CASSLSSGSFDEQFF

clone_size: -
j_call: TRBJ2-2
v_call: TRBV27
d_call: TRBD2
cdr3_nt: TGTGCCAGCAGTTCCCGACTAGCGGGAGCGGCGGTCGGGGAGCTGTTTTTT
cdr3_aa: CASSSRLAGAAVGELFF

clone_size: once
j_call: TRBJ2-3
v_call: TRBV28
d_call: -
cdr3_nt: TGTGCCAGCAGTTTAACCGGGAGCCCAGATACGCAGTATTTT
cdr3_aa: CASSLTGSPDTQYF

clone_size: -
j_call: TRBJ2-3
v_call: TRBV27
d_call: TRBD2
cdr3_nt: TGTGCCAGCAGTTTCGGGCTAGCGGAGCCAGATACGCAGTATTTT
cdr3_aa: CASSFGLAEPDTQYF

clone_size: -
j_call: TRBJ2-1
v_call: TRBV29-1
d_call: TRBD2
cdr3_nt: TGCAGCGTTGAGTGGCGGGAGTCGAATGAGCAGTTCTTC
cdr3_aa: CSVEWRESNEQFF

clone_size: -
j_call: TRBJ1-1
v_call: TRBV29-1
d_call: -
cdr3_nt: TGCAGCGTTGTCGGGATCCTGGGACTGCAAACCCTTGAAGCTTTCTTT
cdr3_aa: CSVVGILGLQTLEAFF

clone_size: once
j_call: TRBJ2-7
v_call: TRBV11-2
d_call: -
cdr3_nt: TGTGCCAGCACTAGACAGGGACTCGAGGAGCAGTACTTC
cdr3_aa: CASTRQGLEEQYF

clone_size: -
j_call: TRBJ2-7
v_call: TRBV5-6
d_call: -
cdr3_nt: TGTGCCAGCAGCTTGAGGGGGGGCTCGACAGGGGAACTGTACTACGAGCAGTACTTC
cdr3_aa: CASSLRGGSTGELYYEQYF

clone_size: once
j_call: TRBJ1-2
v_call: TRBV11-2
d_call: -
cdr3_nt: TGTGCCAGCAGCTTAGGCCTTAAGGACAGCAACTATGGCTACACCTTC
cdr3_aa: CASSLGLKDSNYGYTF

clone_size: -
j_call: TRBJ2-2
v_call: TRBV5-3
d_call: TRBD1
cdr3_nt: TGTGCCAGAAGCTTGGGGGGACAGGTGACCGGGGAGCTGTTTTTT
cdr3_aa: CARSLGGQVTGELFF

clone_size: -
j_call: TRBJ1-2
v_call: TRBV4-2
d_call: -
cdr3_nt: TGTGCCAGCAGCCAAGATCGTTCCCCCTATGGCTACACCTTC
cdr3_aa: CASSQDRSPYGYTF

clone_size: -
j_call: TRBJ2-2
v_call: TRBV7-2
d_call: TRBD1
cdr3_nt: TGTGCCAGCAGCTTAGTCCGAGGGGGCCTCAATACCGGGGAGCTGTTTTTT
cdr3_aa: CASSLVRGGLNTGELFF

clone_size: -
j_call: TRBJ2-5
v_call: TRBV5-1
d_call: -
cdr3_nt: TGCGCCAGCAGCCTAGGGACTGTCTCCGAGACCCAGTACTTC
cdr3_aa: CASSLGTVSETQYF

clone_size: -
j_call: TRBJ2-1
v_call: TRBV7-2
d_call: TRBD1
cdr3_nt: TGTGCCAGCAGCGGGGACAGGGTAAAAAATGAGCAGTTCTTC
cdr3_aa: CASSGDRVKNEQFF

clone_size: -
j_call: TRBJ1-1
v_call: TRBV6-6
d_call: -
cdr3_nt: TGTGCCAGCAGCTCGGCCGGGACTGTCGGCTGGGCTTTCTTT
cdr3_aa: CASSSAGTVGWAFF

clone_size: -
j_call: TRBJ2-7
v_call: TRBV4-1
d_call: -
cdr3_nt: TGCGCCAGCAGCCTTAGTGAGTCGCTACGAGAGCAGTACTTC
cdr3_aa: CASSLSESLREQYF

clone_size: -
j_call: TRBJ1-1
v_call: TRBV2
d_call: -
cdr3_nt: TGTGCCAGCATTGAATTCGGGAACACTGAAGCTTTCTTT
cdr3_aa: CASIEFGNTEAFF

clone_size: once
j_call: TRBJ2-7
v_call: TRBV7-9
d_call: TRBD2
cdr3_nt: TGTGCCAGCAGCTTAACCGGACTAGCCGAGTACGAGCAGTACTTC
cdr3_aa: CASSLTGLAEYEQYF

clone_size: -
j_call: TRBJ1-2
v_call: TRBV5-4
d_call: -
cdr3_nt: TGTGCCAGCAGCTCGGCGGCCGTTGACAGGAGCTATGGCTACACCTTC
cdr3_aa: CASSSAAVDRSYGYTF

clone_size: -
j_call: TRBJ1-5
v_call: TRBV6-6
d_call: -
cdr3_nt: TGTGCCAGCAGCCTCTTCAATCAGCCCCAGCATTTT
cdr3_aa: CASSLFNQPQHF

clone_size: -
j_call: TRBJ1-1
v_call: TRBV2
d_call: -
cdr3_nt: TGTGCCAGCAGCCGACAGTCCAACACTGAAGCTTTCTTT
cdr3_aa: CASSRQSNTEAFF

clone_size: -
j_call: TRBJ2-2
v_call: TRBV27
d_call: TRBD1
cdr3_nt: TGTGCCAGCAGTAAGGACAGGAGGTTCGGGGAGCTGTTTTTT
cdr3_aa: CASSKDRRFGELFF

clone_size: -
j_call: TRBJ2-1
v_call: TRBV7-6
d_call: -
cdr3_nt: TGTGCCAGCAGCTTATATGGGGCCACTTCCTACAATGAGCAGTTCTTC
cdr3_aa: CASSLYGATSYNEQFF

clone_size: -
j_call: TRBJ2-7
v_call: TRBV5-4
d_call: -
cdr3_nt: TGTGCCAGCAGCTTGGCTCGGGATGACTACGAGCAGTACTTC
cdr3_aa: CASSLARDDYEQYF

clone_size: -
j_call: TRBJ1-1
v_call: TRBV2
d_call: -
cdr3_nt: TGTGCCAGCCAGGACAGCTCAAGCATGAACACTGAAGCTTTCTTT
cdr3_aa: CASQDSSSMNTEAFF

clone_size: -
j_call: TRBJ1-1
v_call: TRBV7-9
d_call: -
cdr3_nt: TGTGCCAGCAGCTTAGCGTACAGGGCCCACGAAGCTTTCTTT
cdr3_aa: CASSLAYRAHEAFF

clone_size: -
j_call: TRBJ2-1
v_call: TRBV4-1
d_call: TRBD1
cdr3_nt: TGCGCCAGCAGCCAATTTTTAACGCCGCGACAGGGGGACGATGAGCAGTTCTTC
cdr3_aa: CASSQFLTPRQGDDEQFF

clone_size: -
j_call: TRBJ2-2
v_call: TRBV5-1
d_call: TRBD2
cdr3_nt: TGCGCCAGCAGCTTGGAGGTAGCGGGGAACACCGGGGAGCTGTTTTTT
cdr3_aa: CASSLEVAGNTGELFF

clone_size: -
j_call: TRBJ2-7
v_call: TRBV5-1
d_call: -
cdr3_nt: TGCGCCAGCAGCTTTAGCAATAGCGAGCAGTACTTC
cdr3_aa: CASSFSNSEQYF

clone_size: -
j_call: TRBJ2-7
v_call: TRBV27
d_call: -
cdr3_nt: TGTGCCAGCAGTTTTAAAACTATCGGCGGGACCGTCCCCTCCTACGAGCAGTACTTC
cdr3_aa: CASSFKTIGGTVPSYEQYF

clone_size: -
j_call: TRBJ1-1
v_call: TRBV28
d_call: -
cdr3_nt: TGTGCCAGCAGTTTGGAAACAGGAGGGAGAAGTTCTATAACGCTCGAAGCTTTCTTT
cdr3_aa: CASSLETGGRSSITLEAFF

clone_size: few
j_call: TRBJ2-7
v_call: TRBV12-5
d_call: TRBD2
cdr3_nt: TGTGCTAGTGGTTTGGTATCGCCAGGGAGGGACGAGCAGTACTTC
cdr3_aa: CASGLVSPGRDEQYF

clone_size: -
j_call: TRBJ2-7
v_call: TRBV28
d_call: TRBD1
cdr3_nt: TGTGCCAGCAGTTTGGGGACAGGGGGCGCCTACGAGCAGTACTTC
cdr3_aa: CASSLGTGGAYEQYF

clone_size: -
j_call: TRBJ2-7
v_call: TRBV14
d_call: -
cdr3_nt: TGTGCCAGCAGCCAGGTGGGCCTCTCCTACGAGCAGTACTTC
cdr3_aa: CASSQVGLSYEQYF

clone_size: -
j_call: TRBJ2-7
v_call: TRBV2
d_call: -
cdr3_nt: TGTGCCAGCGGTTTAGTGGGCTCCTCCAACGAGCAGTACTTC
cdr3_aa: CASGLVGSSNEQYF

clone_size: -
j_call: TRBJ1-2
v_call: TRBV29-1
d_call: -
cdr3_nt: TGCAGCGTTGAAGTACGGCAGGGGCACACCTTC
cdr3_aa: CSVEVRQGHTF

clone_size: -
j_call: TRBJ2-3
v_call: TRBV6-8
d_call: TRBD2
cdr3_nt: TGTGCCAGCAGTGCCCGCCGGCTAGCGGGAGTCACAGATACGCAGTATTTT
cdr3_aa: CASSARRLAGVTDTQYF

clone_size: -
j_call: TRBJ2-3
v_call: TRBV28
d_call: TRBD1
cdr3_nt: TGTGCCAGCAGTTTATGGGGTGTGGGACAGGGGGAAGGTACGCAGTATTTT
cdr3_aa: CASSLWGVGQGEGTQYF

clone_size: -
j_call: TRBJ2-5
v_call: TRBV5-1
d_call: -
cdr3_nt: TGCGCCAGCAGCTTGTTGCTAGCCAAGGCTGGAGAGACCCAGTACTTC
cdr3_aa: CASSLLLAKAGETQYF